The sequence of this T cell receptor beta chain was determined in a study of T cells in Graves' hyperthyroidism and ophthalmopathy. The source material, RNA transcripts, was used to amplify TCR beta CDR3 regions. The HTBI primer set was used in a first-round RT-PCR of the TCR CDR3. TCRdb reprocessed the multiplex PCR reads with MiXCR, giving one entry per CDR3 protein. The sample lists about 600,000 distinct CDR3 sequences, 16% seen once, with more than 3% in the top ten. This TCR derives from a middle-aged woman with Graves' ophthalmopathy. The sample comprised blood.

The CDR3 reads CASSSDSEGQFF. The CDR3 DNA sequence: TGTGCCAGCAGCTCCGATTCCGAAGGACAGTTCTTC. This chain uses TRBV28 with TRBJ2-1, with D uncertain. The germline V and J ends were trimmed by 6 bases and 13 bases, with 16 bases remaining between them. The germline V gene has CDR1 MDHEN and CDR2 SYDVKM. The CDR3 length is 12 residues.